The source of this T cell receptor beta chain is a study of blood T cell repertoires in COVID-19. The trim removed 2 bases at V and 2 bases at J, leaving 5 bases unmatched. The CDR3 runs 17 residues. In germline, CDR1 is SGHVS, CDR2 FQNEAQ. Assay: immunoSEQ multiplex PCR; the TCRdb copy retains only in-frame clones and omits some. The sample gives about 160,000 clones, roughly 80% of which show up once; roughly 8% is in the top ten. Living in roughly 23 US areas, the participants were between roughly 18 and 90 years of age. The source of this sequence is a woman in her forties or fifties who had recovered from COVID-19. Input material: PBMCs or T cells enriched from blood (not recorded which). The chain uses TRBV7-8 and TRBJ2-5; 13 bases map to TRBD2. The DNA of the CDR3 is TGTGCCAGCAGCTTAAGGACTAGCGGGAGAGGGCAAGAGACCCAGTACTTC. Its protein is CASSLRTSGRGQETQYF.